This T cell receptor beta chain came from a study of breast tumors, draining lymph nodes, adjacent tissues. General observations from the study: Tumor repertoires ranked between lymph nodes and nontumor tissue in diversity, with V and J gene preferences.

Breast cancer patients provided tissue from their axillary draining lymph nodes. The CDR3 has 13 residues. V was clipped by 3 bases and J by 6 bases; unmatched bases: 5. CDR1 is DFQATT, CDR2 SNEGSKA, per germline (reference sequence). From the multiplex PCR reads, TCRdb called clonotypes with MiXCR, one entry per CDR3 protein. The sample shows under 350,000 distinct CDR3 sequences, 30% of them seen only once. At least ten counts were recorded for this clonotype. Its target is unknown. The source of this sequence is a female donor with breast cancer. Some clones in this sample may be carry-over from other donors' samples. The rearrangement uses TRBV20-1 and TRBJ2-7; 10 bases align to TRBD2. Sequenced material: axillary lymph node tissue. CDR3 DNA: TGCAGTGCTAGCCTAGCGGGAGCTTCCGAGCAGTACTTC. This encodes CSASLAGASEQYF.